This T cell receptor beta chain was recovered during a study of Graves' ophthalmopathy and Graves' hyperthyroidism. The V gene lost 0 bases and the J gene lost 5 bases, with 16 bases spanning the gap. Germline V gives CDR1 MGHRA, CDR2 YSYEKL. This CDR3 spans 16 amino acids. Investigators amplified TCR beta CDR3 regions from RNA transcripts. An opening RT-PCR round employed HTBI primers and preceded a second-round multiplex PCR. TCRdb used MiXCR to reprocess the multiplex PCR reads, holding one entry per CDR3 protein. Found here are over a million distinct CDR3 sequences, about two fifths of them singletons; the top ten hold 11%. Other autoimmune diseases, uncontrolled infections, pregnancy and lactation each led to patient exclusion.

The TCR originated in an adult man with Graves' hyperthyroidism. The chain combines TRBV4-1 with TRBJ1-2; unclear D gene. Sequencing used peripheral blood or thyroid tissue (not recorded which). CDR3 amino acids: CASSQEVQLHRYGYTF. CDR3 nucleotides: TGCGCCAGCAGCCAAGAGGTACAGCTCCATCGTTATGGCTACACCTTC.